This T cell receptor beta chain was sequenced in a study of graft-versus-host responses after intestinal transplantation. Across the study: Transplantation in recipients was multivisceral, liver-intestinal, or isolated intestinal. Anti-thymocyte globulin induction was given to all recipients, followed by tacrolimus and steroids for 2 to 4 years.

The sample holds a few counts of this clone. There were 200,000 CFSE-labeled responder cells plated together with 200,000 irradiated, violet-dye-labeled stimulator cells. Proliferating CFSE-low CD3+CD4+ and CD3+CD8+ responders were sorted post-reaction. The repertoire was sequenced with immunoSEQ multiplex PCR; TCRdb's copy has only in-frame clones and lacks some. The sample includes 20,000 to 25,000 clones, about 33% of them seen just once. V was trimmed by 3 bases and J by 7 bases, leaving 6 bases between them. This CDR3 has 12 residues. CDR1 and CDR2 (germline): MDHEN, SYDVKM. V is TRBV28 and J is TRBJ1-4; D unclear. The material sequenced was alloreactive CD8+ T cells from a mixed lymphocyte reaction culture, taken before intestinal transplant. Regarding subset: CFSE-low proliferating T cells sorted from roughly six-day pre-transplant mixed lymphocyte reaction (GvH or HvG direction). The sequence derives from a human patient who received an intestinal transplant. This chain's CDR3 is CASSLLPEKLFF. Written as DNA, the CDR3 is TGTGCCAGCAGTTTGTTGCCTGAAAAACTGTTTTTT. The whole variable domain, filled in from reference TRBV28 and TRBJ1-4, reads DVKVTQSSRYLVKRTGEKVFLECVQDMDHENMFWYRQDPGLGLRLIYFSYDVKMKEKGDIPEGYSVSREKKERFSLILESASTNQTSMYLCASSLLPEKLFFGSGTQLSVL.